The next 12 T cell receptor beta chains were all read from a single sample in a study of shared clonotypes between healthy human individuals. The data were produced by immunoSEQ multiplex PCR, yet TCRdb's version contains in-frame clones alone and is incomplete. The sample consists of some 600,000 clones, approximately 96% of them appearing once. CD8 cells classed as naive were CD45RO-negative and positively selected for CCR7, excluding terminally differentiated effector memory CD45RA+ cells. The sample was naive CD8+ T cells sorted from blood. All receptors derive from a young woman in good health.

The genes are TRBV19 and TRBJ1-5; 8 bases agree with TRBD1. The CDR3 is 15 amino acids. The germline gives CDR1 LNHDA, CDR2 SQIVND (reference sequence). The V gene end was trimmed by 7 bases and the J gene end by 7 bases; junction bases not matched to a gene: 12. CDR3 region: CASKDTGGGQQPQHF. The DNA for the CDR3 is TGTGCCAGTAAAGATACAGGGGGAGGTCAACAGCCCCAGCATTTT.

The CDR3 here is CASSLGQGATDTQYF. The CDR3 DNA follows: TGTGCCAGCAGCCTGGGACAGGGGGCGACAGATACGCAGTATTTT. The genes are TRBV4-2 and TRBJ2-3, with 12 bases fitting TRBD1. J was trimmed by 3 bases and V by 4 bases; bases with no gene match: 2. The CDR3 is 15 amino acids. The V gene's germline CDR1 is LGHNA and CDR2 YNFKEQ.

Only one count was recorded for this clone. The chain recombines TRBV27 with TRBJ2-3; weak D call: TRBD2 (6 bases). The CDR3 has 19 amino acids. Germline V CDR1 and CDR2: MNHEY, SMNVEV (reference sequence). V gave up 4 bases and J gave up 1 base, with 24 bases separating them. CDR3 loop: CASSYRRREMGAGTDTQYF. The CDR3 bases are TGTGCCAGCAGTTACCGGCGTCGGGAGATGGGCGCTGGCACAGATACGCAGTATTTT.

The chain has TRBV5-1 and TRBJ2-7; D may be TRBD2 (5 bases). There are 15 residues in the CDR3. Germline V lookup: CDR1 SGHRS, CDR2 YFSETQ. Trimming left V 4 bases short and J 0 bases short, with 14 bases between. CDR3 DNA sequence: TGCGCCAGCAGCCACGCCAGAGGGAGCTCCTACGAGCAGTACTTC. It yields the protein CASSHARGSSYEQYF. The variable domain in full, with the rest retrieved from reference TRBV5-1 and TRBJ2-7, is KAGVTQTPRYLIKTRGQQVTLSCSPISGHRSVSWYQQTPGQGLQFLFEYFSETQRNKGNFPGRFSGRQFSNSRSEMNVSTLELGDSALYLCASSHARGSSYEQYFGPGTRLTVT.

The J gene is TRBJ2-7, the V gene TRBV2, with D uncertain. The germline gives CDR1 SNHLY, CDR2 FYNNEI. Trimming removed 3 bases at V and 2 bases at J, with 14 bases between. This CDR3 comprises 15 residues. CDR3 sequence reads: CASSEFYSTAYEQYF. CDR3 DNA sequence: TGTGCCAGCAGTGAGTTTTACTCAACCGCCTACGAGCAGTACTTC.

V gene TRBV7-7 combines with J gene TRBJ2-1; tentative D call: TRBD2 (5 bases). Germline V gene data show CDR1 as SSHAT and CDR2 as FNYEAQ (reference sequence). The V end lost 5 bases, the J end lost 1 base, and 30 bases lay between the germline ends. CDR3 length: 21 amino acids. In DNA, the CDR3 is TGTGCCAGCAGCAAAGATGGCATATCTCGGAGGCTAGCACTTTCCTACAATGAGCAGTTCTTC. This gives the protein CASSKDGISRRLALSYNEQFF.

This chain uses TRBV28 with TRBJ2-3; the match to TRBD2 covers 13 bases. After removal of 8 bases from V and 2 bases from J, the junction contained 7 bases not matched to a gene. The CDR3 sequence is 16 residues long. Germline V gives CDR1 MDHEN, CDR2 SYDVKM. The CDR3 DNA sequence: TGTGCCAGCGAGCAACTAGCGGGAGGGCCCACAGATACGCAGTATTTT. This translates into CASEQLAGGPTDTQYF.

The chain joins TRBV19 to TRBJ2-1; D perhaps matches TRBD2 (5 bases). The germline gives CDR1 LNHDA, CDR2 SQIVND (reference sequence). Trimming pared 8 bases from V and 3 bases from J, leaving 14 bases between. This CDR3 is built from 14 residues. CDR3 coding DNA: TGTGCCAGTTTCCGCCGCGGGTTCTACAATGAGCAGTTCTTC. Translating it yields CASFRRGFYNEQFF.

The genes are TRBV5-1 and TRBJ1-2; D unclear. This CDR3 has 12 amino acids. The V end lost 0 bases, the J end lost 8 bases, and 8 bases lay between the germline ends. CDR1 and CDR2 (germline): SGHRS, YFSETQ. CDR3 loop: CASSLDREGYTF. CDR3 DNA sequence: TGCGCCAGCAGCTTGGACCGAGAAGGCTACACCTTC. Full variable domain (rest looked up from reference TRBV5-1 and TRBJ1-2): KAGVTQTPRYLIKTRGQQVTLSCSPISGHRSVSWYQQTPGQGLQFLFEYFSETQRNKGNFPGRFSGRQFSNSRSEMNVSTLELGDSALYLCASSLDREGYTFGSGTRLTVV.

The CDR3 DNA follows: TGTGCCAGCAGACAATGGGACACGGATGAGCAGTTCTTC. The encoded protein is CASRQWDTDEQFF. The chain uses TRBV27 and TRBJ2-1; D is perhaps TRBD1 (6 bases). This CDR3 region has 13 residues. The ends were cut back, 6 bases at V and 8 bases at J, with 14 bases in the middle. Germline loops: CDR1 MNHEY, CDR2 SMNVEV (reference sequence).

This sequence joins TRBV21-1 and TRBJ1-5; the DNA was not compared with TRBD1, the D call given in the table. TRBV21-1 constitutes a pseudogene. The CDR3 length is 15 residues. In nucleotides, the CDR3 is TGTGCCAGCAGCCAAGAGGGGTCTAACAATCAGCCCCAGCATTTT. This encodes CASSQEGSNNQPQHF.

The CDR3 nucleotides are TGTGCCAGCAGCTTGCAGGGTACCTACGAGCAGTACTTC. Translation gives CASSLQGTYEQYF. The chain links TRBV13 to TRBJ2-7; a weak D match, TRBD1 (5 bases). Germline-derived CDR1 and CDR2 are PRHDT and FYEKMQ (reference sequence). Trimming took off 3 bases at V and 2 bases at J, with 8 bases between the two ends. The CDR3 spans 13 residues.